The 19 T cell receptor beta chains presented below share a single source sample, sequenced in a study of cytomegalovirus exposure and HLA in healthy donors. The PCR used 60 Vbeta and 13 Jbeta primers. Sequencing was performed with immunoSEQ multiplex PCR; in TCRdb, only in-frame clones are kept and a portion is missing. The sample yields roughly 100,000 clones, approximately 77% seen once. Sequencing input: PBMCs. The source of these receptors is a female donor in good health and CMV-seronegative.

The chain recombines TRBV7-8 with TRBJ2-3; D call uncertain. Trimming removed 5 bases from V and 6 bases from J, with 9 bases in between. Germline CDR1 SGHVS, CDR2 FQNEAQ. The CDR3 consists of 12 residues. The CDR3 DNA reads TGTGCCAGCAGCCCCGATGCGGATACGCAGTATTTT. Translated: CASSPDADTQYF.

V gene TRBV15 combines with J gene TRBJ1-6; TRBD1 agrees at 11 bases. The CDR3 totals 21 residues. J was trimmed by 0 bases and V by 4 bases; bases with no gene match: 14. Germline V gene sequence: CDR1 LNHNV, CDR2 YYDKDF (reference sequence). The CDR3 sequence: CATSTRNRGQGGTSYNSPLHF. DNA of the CDR3: TGTGCCACCAGCACACGAAATCGGGGACAGGGGGGTACCTCCTATAATTCACCCCTCCACTTT.

V and J are TRBV14 and TRBJ1-1, with 9 bases identical to TRBD1. CDR1 SGHDN and CDR2 FVKESK come from the germline V gene. The CDR3 sequence is 17 residues long. Trimming cost V 4 bases and J 5 bases; bases outside gene matches: 14. The CDR3 sequence is CASSPLGQGPGDTEAFF. The CDR3 nucleotides are TGTGCCAGCAGCCCACTCGGACAGGGGCCCGGAGATACTGAAGCTTTCTTT. Combining the CDR3 with reference TRBV14 and TRBJ1-1 gives the whole variable domain EAGVTQFPSHSVIEKGQTVTLRCDPISGHDNLYWYRRVMGKEIKFLLHFVKESKQDESGMPNNRFLAERTGGTYSTLKVQPAELEDSGVYFCASSPLGQGPGDTEAFFGQGTRLTVV.

This clone was detected a few times. The genes are TRBV11-2 and TRBJ2-1; D perhaps matches TRBD2 (5 bases). Germline CDR1 and CDR2: SGHAT and FQNNGV. Trimming pared 5 bases from V and 2 bases from J, leaving 19 bases between. The CDR3 runs 17 residues. The CDR3 sequence: CASSIARRRVPYNEQFF. CDR3 coding DNA: TGTGCCAGCAGCATCGCGCGGAGGCGGGTTCCCTACAATGAGCAGTTCTTC.

The chain employs TRBV28 and TRBJ1-4; TRBD1 matches 7 bases. Germline V gene sequence: CDR1 MDHEN, CDR2 SYDVKM. This CDR3 has 17 amino acids. V was pared by 3 bases and J by 3 bases, with 10 bases of the junction left unmatched. This CDR3 reads CASSLPKQGSANEKLFF. The CDR3 DNA reads TGTGCCAGCAGTTTGCCCAAACAGGGGTCGGCTAATGAAAAACTGTTTTTT.

This chain uses TRBV5-1 with TRBJ1-1; 9 nucleotides agree with TRBD1. J was trimmed by 1 base and V by 1 base; bases with no gene match: 5. In germline, CDR1 is SGHRS, CDR2 YFSETQ. The CDR3 spans 16 residues. The CDR3 sequence: CASSLRPGQGNTEAFF. CDR3 in DNA: TGCGCCAGCAGCTTGCGTCCGGGACAGGGGAACACTGAAGCTTTCTTT.

The chain recombines TRBV20-1 with TRBJ2-6; D unresolved. Germline V gene lookup returns CDR1 DFQATT and CDR2 SNEGSKA (reference sequence). The V end lost 7 bases, the J end lost 2 bases, and 3 bases lay between the germline ends. CDR3 size: 11 residues. In nucleotides, the CDR3 is TGCAGTGGTACTGGGGCCAACGTCCTGACTTTC. Its protein product is CSGTGANVLTF.

The rearrangement uses TRBV7-2 and TRBJ2-2; TRBD2 agrees at 12 bases. Germline lookup yields CDR1 SGHTA and CDR2 FQGNSA. The CDR3 has 16 residues. V lost 5 bases and J lost 7; bases outside the gene matches: 8. The CDR3, as DNA: TGTGCCAGCAGCCTCGGACTAGCGGGACAACTCGGGGAGCTGTTTTTT. This codes for CASSLGLAGQLGELFF.

The chain joins TRBV9 to TRBJ2-3; D is uncertain. Germline values: CDR1 SGDLS, CDR2 YYNGEE. Trimming removed 0 bases from V and 0 bases from J, with 5 bases in between. There are 14 residues in the CDR3. CDR3 DNA: TGTGCCAGCAGCGTAGAATCTAGCACAGATACGCAGTATTTT. Protein sequence: CASSVESSTDTQYF.

CDR3 region: CASSLGLADYNEQFF. For the CDR3, the DNA is TGTGCCAGCAGCTTAGGGCTAGCGGACTACAATGAGCAGTTCTTC. This chain links TRBV7-8 with TRBJ2-1; 7 bases align to TRBD2. The CDR3 is made up of 15 amino acids. Germline-derived CDR1 and CDR2 are SGHVS and FQNEAQ. Trimming at V came to 1 base and at J to 3 bases, leaving 3 bases not matched to a gene.

This clone showed up just once. This rearrangement joins TRBV28 to TRBJ2-7, with D possibly TRBD2 on 6 matching bases. The CDR3 has 16 residues. V shed 6 bases and J shed 0 bases, with 18 bases lying between them. From germline, CDR1 is MDHEN and CDR2 SYDVKM. As DNA, the CDR3 is TGTGCCAGCAGCCCCGGACTACCCCCCACCTCCTACGAGCAGTACTTC. This codes for CASSPGLPPTSYEQYF.

The chain uses TRBV11-2 and TRBJ1-3, with D perhaps matching TRBD1 (5 bases). The CDR3 runs 13 residues. CDR1 is SGHAT and CDR2 is FQNNGV in the germline V gene. V dropped 4 bases and J dropped 4 bases, with 8 bases sitting between them. CDR3 coding DNA: TGTGCCAGCAGCTCGGGGGGGGGAAACACCATATATTTT. The encoded protein is CASSSGGGNTIYF.

The gene calls are TRBV18 and TRBJ2-7, with a weak D call TRBD2 (6 bases). Per germline, CDR1 KGHSH and CDR2 LQKENI. The CDR3 runs to 15 residues. The V and J ends lost 3 bases and 0 bases respectively, with 12 bases between them. CDR3: CASSPPGVGSYEQYF. Here the CDR3 DNA reads TGTGCCAGCTCACCTCCGGGAGTCGGCTCCTACGAGCAGTACTTC.

The J gene is TRBJ2-3, the V gene TRBV6-4; 7 bases align to TRBD2. The CDR3 runs to 10 residues. CDR1 and CDR2 (germline): MRHNA, SNTAGT. V gave up 9 bases and J gave up 6 bases; unmatched junction bases: 0. CDR3 coding DNA: TGTGCCAGGGGGGGGGATACGCAGTATTTT. This codes for CARGGDTQYF.

This chain connects TRBV6-5 to TRBJ1-1; TRBD1 agrees at 7 bases. Per germline, CDR1 MNHEY and CDR2 SVGAGI. Trimming took 2 bases from V and 8 from J; bases not matched to a gene: 2. The CDR3 covers 12 residues. The CDR3 reads CASSYRGREAFF. The DNA of the CDR3 is TGTGCCAGCAGTTACAGGGGGCGGGAAGCTTTCTTT.

The chain links TRBV6-5 to TRBJ2-7; tentative D call: TRBD2 (5 bases). The V end lost 0 bases, the J end lost 3 bases, and 15 bases lay between the germline ends. Germline V lookup: CDR1 MNHEY, CDR2 SVGAGI. The CDR3 consists of 16 residues. CDR3 sequence reads: CASSYSGWGVDYEQYF. The CDR3 DNA reads as TGTGCCAGCAGTTACTCGGGTTGGGGAGTAGACTACGAGCAGTACTTC.

This clone was observed a handful of times. This specimen includes other DNA sequences encoding the same CDR3. The CDR3 DNA reads as TGCAGTGCTAGAGACCGAGAGACCCAGTACTTC. It encodes CSARDRETQYF. V is TRBV20-1 and J is TRBJ2-5; D not certain. CDR3 size: 11 residues. V lost 0 bases and J 4 bases, leaving 3 bases between the germline ends. Looked up from germline, CDR1 is DFQATT and CDR2 is SNEGSKA (reference sequence).

CDR3 sequence reads: CAWSVRGFYGYTF. CDR3 in DNA: TGTGCCTGGAGTGTAAGAGGGTTCTATGGCTACACCTTC. The chain carries TRBV30 and TRBJ1-2, with unresolved D. The CDR3 is made up of 13 amino acids. The V end lost 0 bases, the J end lost 4 bases, and 9 bases lay between the germline ends. CDR1 and CDR2 from the germline V gene are GTSNPN and SVGIG (reference sequence).

This chain connects TRBV18 to TRBJ1-2; possible D gene TRBD1, 5 bases. Germline-derived CDR1 and CDR2 are KGHSH and LQKENI. This CDR3 region has 14 residues. V was clipped by 5 bases and J by 5 bases, with 15 bases between them. The DNA for the CDR3 is TGTGCCAGCTCATTAGACGGGGGAGGTTATGGCTACACCTTC. As protein: CASSLDGGGYGYTF.